This entry describes one T cell receptor (beta chain). The sample originates from a study of blood T cell repertoires in COVID-19. Overall study: Samples taken during acute and convalescent COVID-19 were collected in the United States, Italy and Spain.

Source study methods: Quantification of nucleated cells was approximated via reference gene primer amplification. Method: immunoSEQ multiplex PCR; TCRdb's copy keeps in-frame clones and lacks some. V and J calls and clone size come straight from that table; D and trimming were deduced from the DNA. There are some 300,000 clones in the sample; around 90% occur only once, and 1.5% to 2% lies in the top ten. Germline V gene lookup returns CDR1 MNHNS and CDR2 SASEGT. CDR3 length: 18 residues. Trimming pared 4 bases from V and 5 bases from J, leaving 26 bases between. Those enrolled, adults aged roughly 18 to 89 years, came from some 25 US areas.

The chain has TRBV6-1 and TRBJ1-2; weak D call: TRBD1 (6 bases). The sequenced material came from PBMCs or T cells enriched from blood (not recorded which). The TCR was taken from a woman between 40 and 50 years old who had recovered from COVID-19. Here the CDR3 reads CASSGRTAEWGKLYGYTF. In DNA form, the CDR3 reads TGTGCCAGCAGTGGCCGGACAGCAGAATGGGGGAAACTATATGGCTACACCTTC.